The present T cell receptor beta chain was sequenced within a study of tumor and adjacent non-tumor tissue in lung cancer. V shed 3 bases and J shed 12 bases, with 14 bases lying between them. CDR3 length: 12 amino acids. Per the germline V gene, CDR1 is DFQATT and CDR2 is SNEGSKA (reference sequence). The study, taken as a whole, reports: Tumor TCR diversity, when higher, was linked to shorter survival.

The library came from three nested PCR rounds adapted from ARM-PCR protocols. TCRdb reprocessed the multiplex PCR reads with MiXCR, giving one entry per CDR3 protein. The profile shows 90,000 to 110,000 distinct CDR3 sequences, more than 60% of them singletons. The template was RNA from unsorted bulk tissue. The table lists this clonotype with a few counts. What it binds is not known. The specimen was lung tumor tissue. The sequence derives from a woman in her fifties or sixties with non-small cell lung cancer. The chain employs TRBV20-1 and TRBJ2-2, with D unresolved. CDR3 sequence reads: CSASTVTGKLFF. DNA for the CDR3: TGCAGTGCTAGCACAGTCACTGGGAAGCTGTTTTTT.